This TCR beta chain was retrieved from a study of identical twins. The CDR3 runs 15 residues. Germline V gives CDR1 SNHLY, CDR2 FYNNEI. Trimming cost V 6 bases and J 0 bases, with 11 bases left between them. Unique molecular identifiers were present on cDNA, and template switching added a universal primer site. One entry per CDR3 protein results from TCRdb running MiXCR on the 5' RACE reads. The table records approximately 150,000 distinct CDR3 sequences, 3.5% of them present only once. The sample holds a few counts of this clonotype. This chain uses TRBV2 with TRBJ2-2; the D is unclear. This sequence originates from a man aged 18 to 30 in good health. Sequenced material: memory T cells sorted from blood. In DNA form, the CDR3 reads TGTGCCAGCAGGGGTCGCCTAACGAACACCGGGGAGCTGTTTTTT. Encoded protein: CASRGRLTNTGELFF.